This T cell receptor (beta chain) was obtained from a study of blood T cell repertoires in COVID-19. This table comes from immunoSEQ multiplex PCR, and its TCRdb copy is limited to in-frame clones, with some not included. This sample has over 60,000 clones, with approximately 80% found just once. The CDR3 totals 11 residues. CDR1 and CDR2 (germline): SGHAT, FQNNGV. Trimming removed 5 bases at V and 2 bases at J, with 2 bases between. The V and J genes are TRBV11-2 and TRBJ2-3; unclear D gene. The receptor's source is an elderly woman with acute or convalescent COVID-19. Source material: peripheral blood. CDR3 sequence (DNA): TGTGCCAGCAGCCACACAGATACGCAGTATTTT. Translation: CASSHTDTQYF.